This is a list of T cell receptor beta chains from one sample in a study of radiation and T cells in renal cell carcinoma. Data came from immunoSEQ multiplex PCR; TCRdb stores just in-frame clones and leaves some out. Of 120,000 to 150,000 clones listed, 86% are singletons. The input for sequencing was blood, taken from a patient whose treatment included radiotherapy and nephrectomy. The receptors were sampled from a woman between 50 and 59 years old with renal cell carcinoma. CDR3s include the opening cysteine and the closing phenylalanine or tryptophan. D genes are given only for firm matches. Clone sizes are given selectively: once, few, many, or a class where the clone is expanded.

abundance: once
len: 14
v_gene: TRBV4-2
d_gene: .
j_gene: TRBJ1-2
CDR3nt: TGTGCCAGCAGCCAAGTGGGAATGGACTATGGCTACACCTTC
CDR3aa: CASSQVGMDYGYTF

abundance: .
len: 14
v_gene: TRBV7-2
d_gene: .
j_gene: TRBJ2-7
CDR3nt: TGTGCCAGCAGCTTAGCCAGGGGTGACTACGAGCAGTACTTC
CDR3aa: CASSLARGDYEQYF

abundance: once
len: 16
v_gene: TRBV5-6
d_gene: .
j_gene: TRBJ2-7
CDR3nt: TGTGCCAGCAGCTTGGCCATAGGGGCAGGGGACCGCGAGCAGTACTTC
CDR3aa: CASSLAIGAGDREQYF

abundance: .
len: 15
v_gene: TRBV28
d_gene: TRBD1
j_gene: TRBJ2-1
CDR3nt: TGTGCCAGCAGGGAGGGACAGGGGGCCTACAATGAGCAGTTCTTC
CDR3aa: CASREGQGAYNEQFF

abundance: .
len: 15
v_gene: TRBV6-6
d_gene: TRBD1
j_gene: TRBJ2-7
CDR3nt: TGTGCCAGCAGTCCGGGTGGGACAGAAGCCTACGAGCAGTACTTC
CDR3aa: CASSPGGTEAYEQYF

abundance: .
len: 15
v_gene: TRBV7-9
d_gene: TRBD1
j_gene: TRBJ2-2
CDR3nt: TGTGCCAGCACCCTGCAGGGGGCCGTCACCGGGGAGCTGTTTTTT
CDR3aa: CASTLQGAVTGELFF

abundance: .
len: 20
v_gene: TRBV5-1
d_gene: TRBD2
j_gene: TRBJ2-1
CDR3nt: TGCGCCAGCAGCTTGGCATTGACAGGACAATGGGGCGGGAGGGCAAATGAGCAGTTCTTC
CDR3aa: CASSLALTGQWGGRANEQFF

abundance: .
len: 14
v_gene: TRBV19
d_gene: .
j_gene: TRBJ1-5
CDR3nt: TGTGCCAGTAGTATAGTTCCACTCAATCAGCCCCAGCATTTT
CDR3aa: CASSIVPLNQPQHF

abundance: .
len: 13
v_gene: TRBV5-6
d_gene: .
j_gene: TRBJ1-3
CDR3nt: TGTGCCAGCAGCTGGACAGCTGGAAACACCATATATTTT
CDR3aa: CASSWTAGNTIYF

abundance: few
len: 11
v_gene: TRBV6-5
d_gene: .
j_gene: TRBJ1-1
CDR3nt: TGTGCCAGCAGCCACCAGACTGAAGCTTTCTTT
CDR3aa: CASSHQTEAFF

abundance: .
len: 14
v_gene: TRBV7-6
d_gene: .
j_gene: TRBJ1-6
CDR3nt: TGTGCCAGCAGCTCCCTAGGGGGAGGTTCACCCCTCCACTTT
CDR3aa: CASSSLGGGSPLHF

abundance: .
len: 11
v_gene: TRBV6-5
d_gene: .
j_gene: TRBJ1-2
CDR3nt: TGTGCCAGCAGCGACAACTATGGCTACACCTTC
CDR3aa: CASSDNYGYTF

abundance: .
len: 14
v_gene: TRBV4-3
d_gene: .
j_gene: TRBJ1-1
CDR3nt: TGCGCCAGCAGCCAAAGGGGCGGCAACACTGAAGCTTTCTTT
CDR3aa: CASSQRGGNTEAFF

abundance: .
len: 16
v_gene: TRBV19
d_gene: .
j_gene: TRBJ2-1
CDR3nt: TGTGCCAGTAGTATAGCTGCTGAAGTCTCGGGGAATGAGCAGTTCTTC
CDR3aa: CASSIAAEVSGNEQFF

abundance: .
len: 13
v_gene: TRBV5-1
d_gene: .
j_gene: TRBJ1-5
CDR3nt: TGCGCCAGCAGGGACGATAGCAATCAGCCCCAGCATTTT
CDR3aa: CASRDDSNQPQHF

abundance: .
len: 14
v_gene: TRBV6-6
d_gene: .
j_gene: TRBJ2-7
CDR3nt: TGTGCCAGCAGTACCCGACGGGGAGACAACGAGCGGTACTTC
CDR3aa: CASSTRRGDNERYF

abundance: .
len: 17
v_gene: TRBV9
d_gene: TRBD1
j_gene: TRBJ1-3
CDR3nt: TGTGCCAGCAGCGAGACCGGGACAGGAAGCTCTGGAAACACCATATATTTT
CDR3aa: CASSETGTGSSGNTIYF

abundance: .
len: 11
v_gene: TRBV6-1
d_gene: .
j_gene: TRBJ2-3
CDR3nt: TGTGCCAGCAGTGTCGGGGGTCCCACGTATTTT
CDR3aa: CASSVGGPTYF

abundance: .
len: 13
v_gene: TRBV7-2
d_gene: .
j_gene: TRBJ1-2
CDR3nt: TGTGCCAGCAGCTTAGTTATCGGAGGTGGCTACACCTTC
CDR3aa: CASSLVIGGGYTF

abundance: .
len: 14
v_gene: TRBV5-4
d_gene: .
j_gene: TRBJ2-7
CDR3nt: TGTGCCAGCAGCTTGCGCGGAAACTCCTACGAGCAGTACTTC
CDR3aa: CASSLRGNSYEQYF

abundance: .
len: 13
v_gene: TRBV28
d_gene: .
j_gene: TRBJ1-5
CDR3nt: TGTGCCGGGGCTTACGGGATTGATCAGCCCCAGCATTTT
CDR3aa: CAGAYGIDQPQHF

abundance: once
len: 14
v_gene: TRBV7-6
d_gene: TRBD1
j_gene: TRBJ1-3
CDR3nt: TGTGCCAGCAGCCCAGGGGGAGGAAGAAACACCATATATTTT
CDR3aa: CASSPGGGRNTIYF

abundance: .
len: 14
v_gene: TRBV9
d_gene: TRBD1
j_gene: TRBJ2-5
CDR3nt: TGTGCCAGCAGCGCGCGGGACAGGGCAGAGACCCAGTACTTC
CDR3aa: CASSARDRAETQYF

abundance: few
len: 16
v_gene: TRBV5-1
d_gene: TRBD1
j_gene: TRBJ1-1
CDR3nt: TGCGCCAGCAGCACCACTGGACAGGGGGCTCGGACTGAAGCTTTCTTT
CDR3aa: CASSTTGQGARTEAFF

abundance: .
len: 16
v_gene: TRBV5-1
d_gene: TRBD2
j_gene: TRBJ2-7
CDR3nt: TGCGCCAGCAGCCCCCGGCGGGGGGAAGTATCCTACGAGCAGTACTTC
CDR3aa: CASSPRRGEVSYEQYF

abundance: .
len: 15
v_gene: TRBV7-2
d_gene: TRBD2
j_gene: TRBJ2-1
CDR3nt: TGTGCCAGCAGATCCGCCGGCGGGAGGGCCCCGGGGCAGTTCTTC
CDR3aa: CASRSAGGRAPGQFF

abundance: .
len: 15
v_gene: TRBV5-4
d_gene: .
j_gene: TRBJ2-2
CDR3nt: TGTGCCAGCAGCACCCTGGGGGGATACACCGGGGAGCTGTTTTTT
CDR3aa: CASSTLGGYTGELFF

abundance: .
len: 12
v_gene: TRBV7-9
d_gene: .
j_gene: TRBJ2-7
CDR3nt: TGTGCCAGCAGCCTCGGACGGGACGAGCAGTACTTC
CDR3aa: CASSLGRDEQYF

abundance: .
len: 15
v_gene: TRBV9
d_gene: .
j_gene: TRBJ2-7
CDR3nt: TGTGCCAGCAGCGTAAACCCCAACGACAGCTACGAGCAGTACTTC
CDR3aa: CASSVNPNDSYEQYF

abundance: .
len: 13
v_gene: TRBV27
d_gene: .
j_gene: TRBJ2-7
CDR3nt: TGTGCCAGCAGCCCCACCGAAGGAGGGGAGCAGTACTTC
CDR3aa: CASSPTEGGEQYF

abundance: .
len: 13
v_gene: TRBV2
d_gene: .
j_gene: TRBJ2-7
CDR3nt: TGTGCCAGCAGTGTGGGTAGAGAGGACGAGCAGTACTTC
CDR3aa: CASSVGREDEQYF

abundance: .
len: 17
v_gene: TRBV5-4
d_gene: .
j_gene: TRBJ2-5
CDR3nt: TGTGCCAGCAGCTTGGGAATGACGGGTCGACCGACTGAGACCCAGTACTTC
CDR3aa: CASSLGMTGRPTETQYF

abundance: .
len: 17
v_gene: TRBV4-1
d_gene: .
j_gene: TRBJ2-3
CDR3nt: TGCGCCAGCAGCCAAGATAGACTAGCTGGGGGCCCAGATACGCAGTATTTT
CDR3aa: CASSQDRLAGGPDTQYF

abundance: .
len: 14
v_gene: TRBV9
d_gene: .
j_gene: TRBJ2-5
CDR3nt: TGTGCCAGCAGCGTAGACGGAGGGCGTGGGGCCCAGTACTTC
CDR3aa: CASSVDGGRGAQYF

abundance: .
len: 15
v_gene: TRBV5-1
d_gene: .
j_gene: TRBJ1-1
CDR3nt: TGCGCCAGCAGCCCCGGTGGGGTTATGAACACTGAAGCTTTCTTT
CDR3aa: CASSPGGVMNTEAFF

abundance: .
len: 11
v_gene: TRBV20-1
d_gene: TRBD2
j_gene: TRBJ2-1
CDR3nt: TGCAGTGCTAGCTCGCGGGGGGTCCAGTTCTTC
CDR3aa: CSASSRGVQFF

abundance: .
len: 14
v_gene: TRBV19
d_gene: .
j_gene: TRBJ1-1
CDR3nt: TGTGCCAGTAACCACGCCGCAGGGGAGACTGAAGCTTTCTTT
CDR3aa: CASNHAAGETEAFF

abundance: .
len: 12
v_gene: TRBV10-2
d_gene: .
j_gene: TRBJ2-5
CDR3nt: TGCGCCAGCAGTGGGACACTAGAGACCCAGTACTTC
CDR3aa: CASSGTLETQYF

abundance: once
len: 15
v_gene: TRBV7-2
d_gene: .
j_gene: TRBJ1-2
CDR3nt: TGTGCCAGCAGCGTTTTGCTGGACAGCGTCAGTGGCTACACCTTC
CDR3aa: CASSVLLDSVSGYTF

abundance: .
len: 15
v_gene: TRBV5-1
d_gene: .
j_gene: TRBJ2-1
CDR3nt: TGCGCCAGCAGCTCTCTTGGGCAGGTGAGCAATGAGCAGTTCTTC
CDR3aa: CASSSLGQVSNEQFF

abundance: .
len: 16
v_gene: TRBV7-8
d_gene: TRBD2
j_gene: TRBJ2-2
CDR3nt: TGTGCCAGCAGCACCACTAGCGCGGTTAACACCGGGGAGCTGTTTTTT
CDR3aa: CASSTTSAVNTGELFF

abundance: once
len: 13
v_gene: TRBV5-6
d_gene: .
j_gene: TRBJ2-7
CDR3nt: TGTGCCAGCAGCTTGGCCGCGGGAAGCGAGCAGTACTTC
CDR3aa: CASSLAAGSEQYF

abundance: .
len: 16
v_gene: TRBV7-2
d_gene: TRBD1
j_gene: TRBJ2-7
CDR3nt: TGTGCCAGCAGCTTAGGTCCCCGGGACAGGGTAATCGAGCAGTACTTC
CDR3aa: CASSLGPRDRVIEQYF

abundance: once
len: 12
v_gene: TRBV5-6
d_gene: .
j_gene: TRBJ1-2
CDR3nt: TGTGCCAGCAGTAGTGCCTTCTATGGCTACACCTTC
CDR3aa: CASSSAFYGYTF

abundance: .
len: 14
v_gene: TRBV9
d_gene: .
j_gene: TRBJ1-1
CDR3nt: TGTGCCAGCAGCGTAGGCTGGGGACGCACTGAAGCTTTCTTT
CDR3aa: CASSVGWGRTEAFF